The sequence of this T cell receptor beta chain was determined in a study of human T cells and chemical hapten exposure. TCRdb re-called the RACE reads through MiXCR, storing one row per CDR3 protein. This sample carries under 200,000 distinct CDR3 sequences, around 30% of them seen once, and the ten largest clones take nearly 3%. The trim removed 7 bases at V and 1 base at J, leaving 7 bases unmatched. CDR1 is SQVTM, CDR2 ANQGSEA, per germline. The CDR3 consists of 14 residues. Time point indicated: pre-sensitization, week 0. The treatment here: therapeutic diphenylcyclopropenone sensitization with weekly scalp DPC. Blood sampling preceded each patch test application. This clonotype turned up a few times.

The sequence came from a woman aged 25-40 years with alopecia areata. Some clones in this sample may be carry-over from other donors' samples. This specimen was whole blood, taken in connection with sensitization to the hapten diphenylcyclopropenone (DPC). The chain recombines TRBV29-1 with TRBJ2-3, with TRBD2 matching 8 bases. The CDR3, as DNA: TGCAGCGCCCGGACTAGCCTAGGCACAGATACGCAGTATTTT. Residues: CSARTSLGTDTQYF.